A selection of T cell receptor beta chains follows, all from one sample in a study of T cells in Graves' hyperthyroidism and ophthalmopathy. TCRdb analysed the multiplex PCR reads with MiXCR anew, one entry per CDR3 protein. The table has 90,000 to 120,000 distinct CDR3 sequences, 15% to 20% seen once; the top ten hold about 44%. The sample consisted of blood. The receptors shown here come from a woman aged 45-59 years with Graves' hyperthyroidism. The CDR3 runs from the conserved cysteine through the conserved F or W. The order of the fields is D gene, clone size, V gene, J gene, CDR3 protein, CDR3 DNA. D genes are given only for firm matches. Rows may omit the clone size; those that give it use once, few, many or a size class.

NA	many	TRBV12-3/TRBV12-4	TRBJ1-1	CASSVREGGRNTEAFF	TGTGCCAGCAGTGTACGGGAGGGAGGTAGGAACACTGAAGCTTTCTTT
NA	many	TRBV27	TRBJ2-7	CASSPLAGLFAEQYF	TGTGCCAGCAGTCCCCTGGCGGGATTATTCGCCGAGCAGTACTTC
TRBD2	many	TRBV7-8	TRBJ2-3	CASSPHRGGPDTQYF	TGTGCCAGCAGCCCCCATCGCGGGGGTCCAGATACGCAGTATTTT
NA	many	TRBV7-3	TRBJ2-1	CASSQMVTSNEQFF	TGTGCCAGCAGCCAAATGGTGACTAGCAATGAGCAGTTCTTC
TRBD2	many	TRBV20-1	TRBJ2-1	CSARPGTSGDNEQFF	TGCAGTGCTAGACCCGGGACTAGCGGGGACAATGAGCAGTTCTTC
TRBD1	many	TRBV5-1	TRBJ2-3	CASSGGTATDTQYF	TGCGCCAGCAGCGGTGGGACAGCCACAGATACGCAGTATTTT
NA	few	TRBV18	TRBJ1-1	CASSSRGDTEAFF	TGTGCCAGCTCTTCGAGAGGGGACACTGAAGCTTTCTTT
NA	NA	TRBV6-1	TRBJ2-3	CASSTEPGTDTQYF	TGTGCCAGCAGCACGGAACCGGGCACAGATACGCAGTATTTT
NA	NA	TRBV5-1	TRBJ2-3	CASSLDLGSTDTQYF	TGCGCCAGCAGCTTGGATCTGGGCTCCACAGATACGCAGTATTTT
TRBD2	few	TRBV2	TRBJ2-1	CASRGTSGGNEQFF	TGTGCCAGCAGGGGTACTAGCGGGGGAAATGAGCAGTTCTTC